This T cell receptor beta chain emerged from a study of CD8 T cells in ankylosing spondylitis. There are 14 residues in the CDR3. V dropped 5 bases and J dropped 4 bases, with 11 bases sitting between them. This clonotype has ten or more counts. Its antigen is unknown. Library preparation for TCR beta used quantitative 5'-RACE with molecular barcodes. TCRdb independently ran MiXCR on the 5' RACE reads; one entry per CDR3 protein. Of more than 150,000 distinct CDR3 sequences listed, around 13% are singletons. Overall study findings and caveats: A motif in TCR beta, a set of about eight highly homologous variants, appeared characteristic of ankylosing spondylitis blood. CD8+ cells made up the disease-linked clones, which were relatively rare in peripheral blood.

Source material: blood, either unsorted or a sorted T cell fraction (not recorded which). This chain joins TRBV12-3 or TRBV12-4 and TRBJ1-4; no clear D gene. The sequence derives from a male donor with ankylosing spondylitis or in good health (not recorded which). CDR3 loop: CASSHGAGNEKLFF. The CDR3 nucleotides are TGTGCCAGCAGTCATGGCGCGGGTAATGAAAAACTGTTTTTT.